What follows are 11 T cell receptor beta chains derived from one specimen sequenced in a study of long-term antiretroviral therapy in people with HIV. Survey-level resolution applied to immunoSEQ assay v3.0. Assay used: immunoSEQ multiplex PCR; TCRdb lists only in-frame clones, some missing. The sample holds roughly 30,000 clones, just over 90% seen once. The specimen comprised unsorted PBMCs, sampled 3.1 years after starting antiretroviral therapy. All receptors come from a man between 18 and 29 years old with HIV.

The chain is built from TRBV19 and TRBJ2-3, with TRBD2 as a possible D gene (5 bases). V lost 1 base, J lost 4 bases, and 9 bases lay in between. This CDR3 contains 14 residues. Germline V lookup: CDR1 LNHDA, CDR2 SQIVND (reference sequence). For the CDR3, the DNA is TGTGCCAGTAGTATAGGCCTAGCCTCAGATACGCAGTATTTT. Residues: CASSIGLASDTQYF.

The CDR3 sequence is CASSLGTGTSYEQYF. DNA of the CDR3: TGTGCCAGCAGCTTGGGGACAGGTACCTCCTACGAGCAGTACTTC. V gene TRBV11-2 combines with J gene TRBJ2-7; 8 bases are shared with TRBD1. The CDR3 runs 15 residues. Unmatched junction bases numbered 4, after V lost 3 bases and J lost 0 bases. CDR1 SGHAT and CDR2 FQNNGV come from the germline V gene.

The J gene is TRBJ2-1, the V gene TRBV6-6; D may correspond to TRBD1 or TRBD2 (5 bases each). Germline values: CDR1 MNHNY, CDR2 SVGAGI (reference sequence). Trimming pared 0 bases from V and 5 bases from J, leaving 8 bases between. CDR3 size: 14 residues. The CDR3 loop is CASSYSRDHNEQFF. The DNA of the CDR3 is TGTGCCAGCAGTTACTCCCGGGACCACAATGAGCAGTTCTTC.

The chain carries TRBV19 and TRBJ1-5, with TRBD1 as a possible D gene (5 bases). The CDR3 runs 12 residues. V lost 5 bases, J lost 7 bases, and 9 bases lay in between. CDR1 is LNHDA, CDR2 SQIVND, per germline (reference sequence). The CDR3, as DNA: TGTGCCAGTAGTTCAGGGTACCAGCCCCAGCATTTT. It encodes CASSSGYQPQHF.

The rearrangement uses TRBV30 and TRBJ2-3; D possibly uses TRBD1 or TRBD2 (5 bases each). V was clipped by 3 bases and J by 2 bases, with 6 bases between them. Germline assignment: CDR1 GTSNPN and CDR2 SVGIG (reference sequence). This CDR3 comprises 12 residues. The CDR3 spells CAWRGDTDTQYF. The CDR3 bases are TGTGCCTGGAGGGGGGACACAGATACGCAGTATTTT.

The DNA for the CDR3 is TGCGCCAGCAGTCAACGGCCGGATCAGCCCCAGCATTTT. Translation gives CASSQRPDQPQHF. The J gene is TRBJ1-5, the V gene TRBV23-1; D ambiguous. TRBV23-1 falls under the ORF class, with uncertain function. V was cut by 2 bases and J by 5 bases, with 7 bases left in between. CDR3 size: 13 residues.

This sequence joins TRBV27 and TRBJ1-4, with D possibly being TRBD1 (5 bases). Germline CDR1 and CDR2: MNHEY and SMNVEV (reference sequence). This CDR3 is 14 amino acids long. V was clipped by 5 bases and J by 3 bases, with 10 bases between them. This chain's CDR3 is CASSLTGANEKLFF. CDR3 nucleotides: TGTGCCAGCAGTCTAACGGGGGCTAATGAAAAACTGTTTTTT.

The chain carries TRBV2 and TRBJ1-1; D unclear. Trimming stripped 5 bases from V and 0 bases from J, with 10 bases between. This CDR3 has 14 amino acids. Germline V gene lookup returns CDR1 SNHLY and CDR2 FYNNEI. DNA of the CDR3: TGTGCCAGCAGTTCCAGGAGCATGAACACTGAAGCTTTCTTT. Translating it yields CASSSRSMNTEAFF.

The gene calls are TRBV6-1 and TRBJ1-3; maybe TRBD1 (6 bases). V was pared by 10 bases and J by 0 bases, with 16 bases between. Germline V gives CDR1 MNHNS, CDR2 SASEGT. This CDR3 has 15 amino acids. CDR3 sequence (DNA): TGTGCCATCCGGTCGGGACACTACTCTGGAAACACCATATATTTT. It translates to CAIRSGHYSGNTIYF.

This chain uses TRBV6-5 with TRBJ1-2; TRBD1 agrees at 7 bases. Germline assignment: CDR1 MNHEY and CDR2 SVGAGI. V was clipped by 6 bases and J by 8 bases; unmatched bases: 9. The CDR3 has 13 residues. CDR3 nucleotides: TGTGCCAGCAGACCCGACAGGGCGTGGGGCTACACCTTC. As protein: CASRPDRAWGYTF.

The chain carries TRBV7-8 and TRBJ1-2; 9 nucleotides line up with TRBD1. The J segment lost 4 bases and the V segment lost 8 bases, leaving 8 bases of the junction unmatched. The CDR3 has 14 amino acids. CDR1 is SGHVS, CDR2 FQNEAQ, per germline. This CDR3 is CASATQGASYGYTF. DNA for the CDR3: TGTGCCAGCGCGACACAGGGGGCTTCCTATGGCTACACCTTC.